Sequencing of this T cell receptor (beta chain) was carried out in a study of regulatory T cells in long-lasting Graves disease. Study-level background: The antithyroid drugs taken by newly diagnosed Graves' patients had been used for under 3 months.

Time point described: newly diagnosed GD, antithyroid drugs for less than 3 months. PBMCs provided the RNA from which the TCR library was made. Deletions cut 5 bases from V and 1 base from J, with 11 bases between. The CDR3 contains 14 residues. Germline CDR1 is MDHEN and CDR2 is SYDVKM. The authors built TCR beta libraries using iRepertoire HTBI primers and Arm-PCR of CDR3 regions. TCRdb re-called the multiplex PCR reads through MiXCR, storing one row per CDR3 protein. The profile covers about half a million distinct CDR3 sequences, with 9.5% to 15% appearing a single time and roughly 8.2% taken by the ten largest. The same data also went into a second study, on T cells in Graves' hyperthyroidism and ophthalmopathy. That report adds: The definition of stable Graves' hyperthyroidism was no ophthalmopathy progression within 18 months. Most expanded thyroid clonotypes above 0.001 recurred in blood.

The receptor comes from a woman aged 25 to 45 with Graves disease. This chain uses TRBV28 with TRBJ1-2; TRBD1 might be the D (5 bases). The source material was peripheral blood mononuclear cells (PBMCs), sampled at new diagnosis, from a patient treated with antithyroid drugs. CDR3 DNA sequence: TGTGCCAGCAGTACAGGAAGTCATAACTATGGCTACACCTTC. This sequence encodes CASSTGSHNYGYTF.